A single sample is the source of the 25 T cell receptor beta chains below, sequenced in a study of blood T cell repertoires in COVID-19 (dated by TCRdb to the early 2020s). Preparation of the library involved the immunoSEQ multiplex PCR assay. Imported from immuneACCESS, the table was reduced by TCRdb to in-frame sequences with V and J called. These copies leave out some clones; in studies compared against another copy, an unresolved V gene accounts for under half, and the cause of the remainder is not known. For this sample the table gives approximately 270,000 clones, of which under 85% were detected only once. The top ten clones comprise about 0.9% of the sample. The specimen sequenced was peripheral blood. These receptors were collected from a human donor with COVID-19, enrolled during active disease. The donor label of this sample is uncertain.

The CDR3 nucleotides read TGTGCCAGCAGTTCCTCTCCCGCCTACAATGAGCAGTTCTTC. Translation gives CASSSSPAYNEQFF. This rearrangement joins TRBV6-5 to TRBJ2-1; D gene uncertain. From germline, CDR1 is MNHEY and CDR2 SVGAGI. V shed 4 bases and J shed 2 bases, with 9 bases lying between them. The CDR3 loop spans 14 amino acids.

A few counts support this clone. Mismatch with germline at one junction end may stem from a read error. The chain has TRBV27 and TRBJ2-2, with 10 bases matching TRBD2. The CDR3 extends over 18 amino acids. Germline-derived CDR1 and CDR2 are MNHEY and SMNVEV (reference sequence). The CDR3 DNA reads as TGTGCCAGCCGTTTTTGGGGGACTAGCGCCATCAGGACCGGGGAGCTGTTTTTT. Amino acid sequence: CASRFWGTSAIRTGELFF.

The J gene is TRBJ2-7, the V gene TRBV12-3 or TRBV12-4; the D is unclear. The CDR3 sequence is 13 residues long. With 3 bases removed from V and 3 bases from J, the gap between germline ends came to 9 bases. The CDR3 sequence: CASSFAADYEQYF. CDR3 in DNA: TGTGCCAGCAGTTTCGCGGCGGACTACGAGCAGTACTTC.

The chain uses TRBV5-4 and TRBJ1-6; TRBD1 is a possible D gene (6 bases). The V gene's germline CDR1 is SGHNT and CDR2 YYREEE (reference sequence). The CDR3 is made up of 15 amino acids. V was pared by 3 bases and J by 7 bases, with 14 bases between. CDR3 amino acids: CASSWGQDRNSPLHF. The CDR3 nucleotides are TGTGCCAGCAGCTGGGGTCAGGACAGAAATTCACCCCTCCACTTT. Using reference TRBV5-4 and TRBJ1-6 for the parts outside the CDR3, the full variable domain is ETGVTQSPTHLIKTRGQQVTLRCSSQSGHNTVSWYQQALGQGPQFIFQYYREEENGRGNFPPRFSGLQFPNYSSELNVNALELDDSALYLCASSWGQDRNSPLHFGNGTRLTVT.

The chain uses TRBV7-9 and TRBJ2-2, with 12 bases identical to TRBD1. V shed 5 bases and J 6 bases; nucleotides not matched to a gene: 4. CDR1 is SEHNR, CDR2 FQNEAQ, per germline (reference sequence). This CDR3 has 15 amino acids. CDR3 residues: CASSPGQGAPGELFF. The CDR3 DNA follows: TGTGCCAGCAGCCCGGGACAGGGGGCCCCCGGGGAGCTGTTTTTT.

The CDR3 region has the DNA TGTGCCAGCAGTTTTTTCGGACAAGATGAAAAACTGTTTTTT. It specifies CASSFFGQDEKLFF. This chain joins TRBV27 and TRBJ1-4, with TRBD1 as a possible D gene (5 bases). The CDR3 is 14 residues long. Germline-derived CDR1 and CDR2 are MNHEY and SMNVEV (reference sequence). Trimming shortened V by 3 bases and J by 6 bases, and 11 bases separated the two germline ends.

V is TRBV30 and J is TRBJ2-3; D remains ambiguous. This CDR3 is built from 11 residues. Germline loops: CDR1 GTSNPN, CDR2 SVGIG (reference sequence). V dropped 0 bases and J dropped 6 bases, with 4 bases sitting between them. CDR3 protein: CAWSVSDTQYF. Here the CDR3 DNA reads TGTGCCTGGAGTGTCTCTGATACGCAGTATTTT.

The chain links TRBV6-5 to TRBJ2-6; TRBD2 might be the D (5 bases). The CDR3 consists of 13 residues. V was cut by 10 bases and J by 1 base, with 8 bases left in between. Germline-derived CDR1 and CDR2 are MNHEY and SVGAGI. In nucleotides, the CDR3 is TGTGCCAATAGGGAGTCTGGGGCCAACGTCCTGACTTTC. As protein: CANRESGANVLTF.

The chain couples TRBV6-5 to TRBJ2-2; 9 nucleotides agree with TRBD2. The germline gives CDR1 MNHEY, CDR2 SVGAGI. J gave up 4 bases and V 8 bases, and 8 bases lay outside the gene matches. The CDR3 extends over 15 amino acids. The CDR3 loop reads CASQIAGVVTGELFF. DNA for the CDR3: TGTGCCAGCCAGATAGCGGGAGTCGTCACCGGGGAGCTGTTTTTT.

This rearrangement joins TRBV19 to TRBJ1-5; D not resolved. V was shortened by 7 bases and J by 3 bases, with 16 bases between the two germline ends. The CDR3 contains 15 residues. Germline V lookup: CDR1 LNHDA, CDR2 SQIVND (reference sequence). This chain's CDR3 is CASNLPGKDNQPQHF. The CDR3, as DNA: TGTGCCAGTAACTTACCGGGGAAAGACAATCAGCCCCAGCATTTT.

The V and J genes are TRBV3-1 (or the pseudogene TRBV3-2) and TRBJ2-1; D may be TRBD2 (6 bases). Germline lookup yields CDR1 LGHDT and CDR2 YNNKEL (reference sequence). Deletions cut 0 bases from V and 1 base from J, with 16 bases between. This CDR3 region has 18 residues. CDR3 nucleotides: TGTGCCAGCAGCCAAGATCTGGCTAGCGCCTCTTCCTACAATGAGCAGTTCTTC. This gives the protein CASSQDLASASSYNEQFF.

The chain recombines TRBV12-5 with TRBJ2-2; D not resolved. V was shortened by 7 bases and J by 8 bases, with 17 bases between the two germline ends. CDR1 LGHNT and CDR2 FRNRAP come from the germline V gene. The CDR3 has 14 residues. The CDR3 reads CASATATHPGELFF. For the CDR3, the DNA is TGTGCTAGTGCCACTGCGACTCACCCAGGGGAGCTGTTTTTT.

The J gene is TRBJ1-1, the V gene TRBV6-6, with D possibly matching TRBD1 (5 bases). Germline loops: CDR1 MNHNY, CDR2 SVGAGI (reference sequence). The V gene lost 10 bases and the J gene lost 9 bases, with 21 bases spanning the gap. The CDR3 length is 13 residues. The CDR3 loop is CATDLGPTAKAFF. The CDR3 DNA is TGTGCCACCGATTTGGGGCCAACGGCAAAAGCTTTCTTT.

This chain joins TRBV7-8 and TRBJ1-1; 9 bases are shared with TRBD1. The germline V gene encodes CDR1 SGHVS and CDR2 FQNEAQ. The V and J ends lost 5 bases and 5 bases, in that order; junction bases with no gene match: 12. The CDR3 runs 16 residues. The DNA for the CDR3 is TGTGCCAGCAGCCCAGGGGACAGGGCCCGGGATACTGAAGCTTTCTTT. Translation: CASSPGDRARDTEAFF.

The V gene is TRBV7-2, the J gene TRBJ2-5; TRBD1 might be the D (5 bases). Germline V lookup: CDR1 SGHTA, CDR2 FQGNSA. V dropped 2 bases and J dropped 3 bases, with 7 bases sitting between them. The CDR3 sequence is 13 residues long. CDR3 sequence reads: CASSLQGKETQYF. In DNA, the CDR3 is TGTGCCAGCAGCTTACAGGGAAAAGAGACCCAGTACTTC.

V gene TRBV5-1 combines with J gene TRBJ1-6; TRBD1 might be the D (6 bases). The V gene lost 2 bases and the J gene lost 10 bases, with 13 bases spanning the gap. The CDR3 is 14 residues long. CDR1 and CDR2 (germline): SGHRS, YFSETQ. CDR3 sequence reads: CASSLEGVPSPLHF. DNA for the CDR3: TGCGCCAGCAGCTTAGAGGGGGTCCCGTCACCCCTCCACTTT.

The DNA for the CDR3 is TGCGCCAGCAGCTCCGATGGGGGCCCAGATCAGCCCCAGCATTTT. Its protein is CASSSDGGPDQPQHF. V gene TRBV5-1 combines with J gene TRBJ1-5; D possibly corresponds to TRBD1 (6 bases). Deletions cut 3 bases from V and 5 bases from J, with 15 bases between. The CDR3 spans 15 residues. CDR1 SGHRS and CDR2 YFSETQ come from the germline V gene.

This clone was detected only once. An end of the junction differs from the germline gene, which may be a read error. The chain joins TRBV7-7 to TRBJ2-7, with 8 positions matching TRBD1. The CDR3 length is 15 residues. Per germline, CDR1 SSHAT and CDR2 FNYEAQ (reference sequence). The CDR3 loop is CASSLAISGGGEQYF. The CDR3 coding sequence is TGTGCTAGCAGCTTAGCGATTTCAGGGGGCGGCGAGCAGTACTTC.

The chain combines TRBV5-6 with TRBJ2-5, with TRBD2 identical over 9 bases. Germline CDR1 and CDR2: SGHDT and YYEEEE. CDR3 length equals 17 residues. V lost 2 bases to trimming and J lost 5 bases; unmatched junction nucleotides: 13. The CDR3 nucleotides are TGTGCCAGCAGCTTAGACGGACTAGCGACGACATGGGAGACCCAGTACTTC. Its protein product is CASSLDGLATTWETQYF.

This clone was observed once. The chain couples TRBV18 to TRBJ1-5; 8 nucleotides match TRBD1. The CDR3 runs 13 residues. Germline-derived CDR1 and CDR2 are KGHSH and LQKENI. Germline trimming cut 5 bases from V and 6 bases from J; bases unmatched to any gene: 3. CDR3 residues: CASSSQGVQPQHF. As DNA, the CDR3 is TGTGCCAGCTCATCACAGGGGGTTCAGCCCCAGCATTTT.

The rearrangement uses TRBV7-8 and TRBJ1-5; D may be TRBD1 (5 bases). The CDR3 totals 13 residues. The germline CDR1 and CDR2 sequences are SGHVS and FQNEAQ. V was clipped by 5 bases and J by 5 bases, with 10 bases between them. The CDR3 bases are TGTGCCAGCAGCGTCGGGGGTGATCAGCCCCAGCATTTT. Residues: CASSVGGDQPQHF.

The chain employs TRBV3-1 (or the pseudogene TRBV3-2) and TRBJ1-6, with D perhaps TRBD1 (5 bases). V was trimmed by 6 bases and J by 7 bases, leaving 16 bases between them. Germline V gene lookup returns CDR1 LGHDT and CDR2 YNNKEL (reference sequence). The CDR3 is 15 residues long. The CDR3, as DNA: TGTGCCAGCAGGCGGGGGTTCGCCGGGAATTCACCCCTCCACTTT. Protein product: CASRRGFAGNSPLHF.

This chain's CDR3 is CASSLRQGIDGYTF. The CDR3 DNA reads TGTGCCAGCAGCTTAAGACAGGGGATAGATGGCTACACCTTC. J is TRBJ1-2 and V is TRBV7-2, with 8 bases fitting TRBD1. Trimming at V came to 2 bases and at J to 6 bases, leaving 5 bases not matched to a gene. In germline, CDR1 is SGHTA, CDR2 FQGNSA. This CDR3 spans 14 amino acids.

The chain has TRBV9 and TRBJ1-6; TRBD1 might be the D (6 bases). CDR3 length: 15 amino acids. Germline assignment: CDR1 SGDLS and CDR2 YYNGEE. Trimming left V 2 bases short and J 8 bases short, with 14 bases between. This CDR3 is CASSVVGAGDSPLHF. CDR3 DNA sequence: TGTGCCAGCAGCGTCGTGGGGGCCGGAGATTCACCCCTCCACTTT.

The chain uses TRBV9 and TRBJ2-4; tentatively, D is TRBD2 (6 bases). CDR3 length: 16 residues. Trimming stripped 0 bases from V and 7 bases from J, with 17 bases between. Germline V gene data show CDR1 as SGDLS and CDR2 as YYNGEE. The CDR3 region has the DNA TGTGCCAGCAGCGTAGATAGGTTCGGGGGACCTAACATTCAGTACTTC. As protein: CASSVDRFGGPNIQYF. Combining the CDR3 with reference TRBV9 and TRBJ2-4 gives the whole variable domain DSGVTQTPKHLITATGQRVTLRCSPRSGDLSVYWYQQSLDQGLQFLIQYYNGEERAKGNILERFSAQQFPDLHSELNLSSLELGDSALYFCASSVDRFGGPNIQYFGAGTRLSVL.